This T cell receptor (beta chain) derives from a study of OX40 agonist ivuxolimab in advanced cancers. Clones were sequenced by immunoSEQ multiplex PCR, and TCRdb holds only the in-frame ones, with some missing. This table holds some 83,000 clones, about 86% found once. Trimming removed 0 bases from V and 1 base from J; junction bases left unmatched: 3. The germline gives CDR1 LNHNV, CDR2 YYDKDF (reference sequence). The CDR3 has 15 amino acids. The material sequenced was CD4+ or CD8+ T cells sorted from blood, taken in a trial of the OX40 agonist ivuxolimab. The V call is TRBV15, the J call TRBJ2-7; 7 nucleotides line up with TRBD1. This TCR came from an adult with an advanced solid tumor such as melanoma, head and neck, liver or kidney cancer. The CDR3 loop reads CATSRENRGSYEQYF. The CDR3 DNA follows: TGTGCCACCAGCAGAGAAAACAGGGGTTCCTACGAGCAGTACTTC. The variable domain in full, with the rest retrieved from reference TRBV15 and TRBJ2-7, is DAMVIQNPRYQVTQFGKPVTLSCSQTLNHNVMYWYQQKSSQAPKLLFHYYDKDFNNEADTPDNFQSRRPNTSFCFLDIRSPGLGDTAMYLCATSRENRGSYEQYFGPGTRLTVT.